This T cell receptor beta chain was captured in a study of blood T cell repertoires in COVID-19 (dated by TCRdb to about 2020). About the study as a whole: Samples covering the acute and convalescent phases of COVID-19 were provided by collaborators in the United States, Italy and Spain. Where HLA class I and class II types were available, the types were taken from metadata supplied by the sample provider, not from assay-based typing. Subjects who had been exposed to COVID-19, were actively infected with it, or had recovered from it provided the deeply sampled blood TCRbeta repertoires that made up the dataset. The material from the prospective study consisted of cDNA or gDNA derived from T cells, B-cell-depleted T cells, or PBMCs. The samples were drawn from the first 160 participants of the ongoing ImmuneRACE study and from 950 to 1,500 subjects provided by 6 global collaborators. Nearly every sample came with metadata listing a de-identified subject ID, COVID-19 status, age in years and sex. The repertoires were released in a freely available public database meant as a resource for research on the immune response to SARS-CoV-2.

TCRbeta CDR3 regions were amplified from genomic DNA by means of the immunoSEQ Assay, a bias-controlled multiplex PCR. The authors' analysis ran thus. The number of nucleated cells in each sample was estimated from the amplification of reference gene primers within the assay. To quantify the absolute abundance of each unique TCRbeta CDR3 rearrangement, sequence reads were collapsed and filtered. Productive Simpson clonality was computed per sample as the square root of Simpson's diversity index over productive rearrangements. TCRdb re-hosts the immuneACCESS table, in-frame sequences only. Its copies lack some clones; in the studies checked, an unresolved V gene accounts for under half of them, and the cause for the rest is not known. V and J calls plus clone size are reproduced from that table; the DNA served to infer D and trimming. In this sample the table shows 90,000 to 120,000 clones, over 75% of which occur a single time. Around 6.5% of the sample is held by the ten biggest clonotypes.

V is cut by 4 bases and J by 4 bases, and the space between the germline ends is 14 bases. The CDR3, cysteine through phenylalanine, is 14 amino acids long. The kept DNA is CDR3 alone, 42 bases in frame from the first base. Taken from the germline V gene, the CDR1 and CDR2 loops are SGHRS and YFSETQ. Points the paper makes about the study in general: The amount of clinical and demographic metadata varied by source and participant and was provided uncurated.

Concerning this clone: Its antigen is not yet known. Base qualities are not recorded, but no much larger clone differs from it by a single base.

Each collaborating institution followed its own protocols to collect whole blood in K2EDTA tubes. Collaborator samples were shipped for TCRbeta analysis as frozen whole blood, isolated PBMCs, or DNA extracted from either sample type. The chain was built from TRBV5-1 and TRBJ2-5; perhaps TRBD1 is the D gene, with 6 bases matching. Sequencing was done on a sample of peripheral blood. The receptor was isolated from an older woman with acute or convalescent COVID-19. The CDR3 is CASSTGTSGETQYF. At the DNA level, the sequence is TGCGCCAGCAGCACCGGGACATCGGGAGAGACCCAGTACTTC.